This TCR beta chain was profiled in a study of vaccination and CD4 T cells after COVID-19. There are a few counts of this clonotype. Its target is not known. Treatment denoted: roughly 11-day PBMC culture with coronavirus spike peptide pools or control peptides (ViraFEST assay). The Oncomine TCR Beta short-read assay generated sequence data from the DNA of cultured CD4+ T cells. It was from cultured CD4+ T cells that genomic DNA was extracted. TCRdb ran MiXCR on the PCR reads and lists one entry per CDR3 protein. The sample yields approximately 13,000 distinct CDR3 sequences, under 65% seen once. CDR1 and CDR2 from the germline V gene are LNHNV and YYDKDF (reference sequence). The CDR3 is 17 amino acids. Trimming took off 0 bases at V and 2 bases at J, with 13 bases between the two ends.

V and J are TRBV15 and TRBJ2-2, with D maybe TRBD1 (5 bases). The source material was CD4+ T cells from blood, cultured in vitro. This clonotype was sampled from a human donor who had recovered from COVID-19. The chain's CDR3 is CATSREYRQGNTGELFF. The CDR3 DNA reads as TGTGCCACCAGCAGAGAATATCGGCAGGGCAACACCGGGGAGCTGTTTTTT.